The entry that follows covers one T cell receptor beta chain sequence. Its antigen remains undetermined. No clone much larger than this one lies a single base away; base qualities are absent. TCR beta CDR3 regions were amplified from RNA transcripts. For the first round of RT-PCR on the TCR CDR3, the HTBI primer set was used together with the Qiagen OneStep RT-PCR kit. The libraries were constructed in a second round of multiplex PCR and then size-selected and purified. Paired-end sequencing of the libraries was performed with 100 bp reads on an Illumina HiSeq2000. Turning to the authors' computational methods: SOAPnuke was used to process the raw data, removing reads that contained adapters or uncalled bases, had a mean Phred below 15, or lacked an exact match to the constant primer or identifier. COPE v1.2.5 was used to merge the high-quality paired reads, and each unique nucleotide sequence was defined as a clonotype. Clonotypes were aligned to IMGT TRBV, TRBD and TRBJ reference segments using MiTCR v1.1. Analysis was restricted to V-J combinations with a frequency above 0.0001, which covered 99% to 99.2% of repertoires. A TCS score was defined as the ratio of F50 (clonal expansion) to E x V (chaos), with BLOSUM62-based TCRdist applied between CDR3 peptides within each V-J. Welch's t-statistics and random forest reduced fewer than 550 V-J features to roughly 13, which were used in a naive Bayes classifier (R e1071). Thyroid-blood repertoire similarity was quantified with the Morisita-Horn index. The public sequencing data were trimmed at Q25 with fastp and processed into clonotypes with MiXCR by TCRdb, which kept only in-frame beta chains. Rows with a matching CDR3 protein are joined into one entry that keeps the most common DNA and genes. What appears here as the V and J calls and clone size reflects TCRdb's work, not the paper's. In this sample the table shows roughly 45,000 distinct CDR3 sequences, 49% of which occur a single time. Under 35% of the sample belongs to the ten largest clones.

The data are from a study of T cells in Graves' hyperthyroidism and ophthalmopathy (dated by TCRdb to about 2019). Regarding the study in general: A discovery cohort of approximately 100 patients, approximately 44 with Graves' ophthalmopathy and approximately 55 with stable Graves' hyperthyroidism, was used to find distinguishing TCR V-J signatures. Thyroid tissue and blood T-cell repertoires from about six Graves' hyperthyroidism patients were also compared in the study. An independent validation cohort of under 20 hyperthyroidism patients and about 16 patients who later progressed to ophthalmopathy tested prospective prediction of ophthalmopathy. The 95 to 100 discovery patients were divided at random into training and test sets in a 7:3 ratio. TCR Vbeta CDR3 sequencing of approximately 140 peripheral blood samples (approximately 44 ophthalmopathy, roughly 72 hyperthyroidism and some 17 progressor patients) is reported in the paper. Once sampling was done, hyperthyroidism patients were given methimazole at a starting dose of 30 mg daily, whereas ophthalmopathy patients were given high-dose intravenous methylprednisolone. Overall study results and their limits: Blood samples also contained most of the expanded thyroid clonotypes (frequency above 0.001), which suggests that blood repertoires may reflect thyroid immune responses. A model built on a 13 V-J signature distinguished ophthalmopathy from stable hyperthyroidism, reaching around 87% sensitivity and 81% to 83% specificity in cross-validation and 80%/75% in testing. Sample size was not statistically predetermined, and blinding of investigators to group allocation was not performed. In validation, progression to ophthalmopathy was predicted by the model with 70% to 71% sensitivity and 72.22% specificity, a median of roughly six months before onset.

A patient counted as having stable Graves' hyperthyroidism if no progression to ophthalmopathy occurred over 18 months of follow-up. Hyperthyroidism patients were newly diagnosed, had a disease duration of under 2 months, and were aged 18 to 65 years. Exclusion was applied to patients with uncontrolled infections, other autoimmune diseases, pregnancy or lactation. Clinical symptoms, serum thyroxine and TRAb, thyroid ultrasound, and orbital computed tomography formed the basis for the diagnoses. Trizol reagent was used to extract total RNA, and RNA quality was then checked on an Agilent 2100 Bioanalyzer. Reading from cysteine to phenylalanine, the CDR3 counts 13 amino acids. The sequence is cut down to CDR3 DNA, 39 bases in frame from base 1. The germline V end is reduced by 3 bases and the J end by 4 bases; junction bases left unmatched: 3. As encoded in the germline V gene (reference sequence), CDR1 is DFQATT while CDR2 is SNEGSKA.

The sequencing sample was made of peripheral blood or thyroid tissue (not recorded which). This receptor was identified in a woman between 45 and 65 years old with Graves' hyperthyroidism. The chain employs TRBV20-1 and TRBJ2-7, with 10 bases aligning to TRBD2. CDR3 protein: CSASGLAVYEQYF. The DNA sequence follows: TGCAGTGCTAGTGGACTAGCGGTTTACGAGCAGTACTTC.